The 21 T cell receptor beta chains below all came from one sample that was sequenced in a study of Graves' ophthalmopathy and Graves' hyperthyroidism. RNA transcripts yielded amplified TCR beta CDR3 regions. RT-PCR in the first round used HTBI primers; a second-round multiplex PCR followed. MiXCR, applied by TCRdb to the multiplex PCR reads, yields one record per CDR3 protein. The table includes around 51,000 distinct CDR3 sequences, less than 65% detected once. Sequenced: peripheral blood. These TCRs come from an adult man with Graves' ophthalmopathy.

The chain employs TRBV19 and TRBJ1-1; the D is unclear. V was shortened by 1 base and J by 1 base, with 4 bases between the two germline ends. The CDR3 runs to 13 residues. CDR1 is LNHDA and CDR2 is SQIVND in the germline V gene (reference sequence). As DNA, the CDR3 is TGTGCCAGTAGTATAGTGTCGAACACTGAAGCTTTCTTT. Encoded protein: CASSIVSNTEAFF.

The rearrangement links TRBV7-8 to TRBJ1-6; 8 bases map to TRBD1. CDR1 SGHVS and CDR2 FQNEAQ come from the germline V gene. Trimming cost V 5 bases and J 5 bases; bases outside gene matches: 2. This CDR3 comprises 14 residues. The CDR3 protein is CASSMTGDNSPLHF. The CDR3 DNA sequence: TGTGCCAGCAGCATGACAGGGGATAATTCACCCCTCCACTTT.

The sample holds many counts of this clonotype. J is TRBJ2-7 and V is TRBV6-5; TRBD1 agrees at 12 bases. The junction had 4 bases not matched to a gene; V was cut back by 5 bases and J by 5 bases. The CDR3 runs 14 residues. Germline values: CDR1 MNHEY, CDR2 SVGAGI. The CDR3 sequence is CASSRGTGGDEQYF. For the CDR3, the DNA is TGTGCCAGCAGTCGCGGGACAGGGGGCGACGAGCAGTACTTC.

The chain employs TRBV7-9 and TRBJ1-6; 7 bases match TRBD1. Germline V gives CDR1 SEHNR, CDR2 FQNEAQ (reference sequence). The length of the CDR3 is 14 residues. The junction had 4 bases not matched to a gene; V was cut back by 1 base and J by 10 bases. In DNA, the CDR3 is TGTGCCAGCAGCTTAGGACAGGGCATCTCACCCCTCCACTTT. Protein: CASSLGQGISPLHF.

This clonotype was counted at least ten times. The chain couples TRBV3-1 to TRBJ2-7, with 7 bases that match TRBD1. There are 15 residues in the CDR3. V lost 1 base, J lost 2 bases, and 5 bases stayed unmatched. CDR1 and CDR2 (germline): LGHDT, YNNKEL (reference sequence). The CDR3 is CASSQVGDRAYEQYF. The CDR3 nucleotides are TGTGCCAGCAGCCAAGTTGGGGACAGAGCCTACGAGCAGTACTTC.

This clonotype was seen more than once but under ten times. This sequence joins TRBV24-1 and TRBJ2-7; D unclear. This CDR3 contains 11 residues. From germline, CDR1 is KGHDR and CDR2 SFDVKD. The CDR3 sequence: CAPPCSYEQYF. The CDR3 DNA reads TGTGCACCTCCGTGCTCCTACGAGCAGTACTTC.

In the case of this clonotype: Because it lacks the conserved phenylalanine or tryptophan at the end, this CDR3 is likely a read error. The gene calls are TRBV5-4 and TRBJ2-5; no clear D. There are 15 residues in the CDR3. V dropped 0 bases and J dropped 4 bases, with 13 bases sitting between them. CDR1 SGHNT and CDR2 YYREEE come from the germline V gene (reference sequence). CDR3 in DNA: TGTGCCAGCAGCTTGGTAGTCCTGCCGAGAGAGACCCAGTACTAC. This translates into CASSLVVLPRETQYY.

Within the sample, this clonotype is medium-sized. The chain links TRBV29-1 to TRBJ2-7, with 11 bases matching TRBD2. The CDR3 length is 13 residues. The junction had 6 bases not matched to a gene; V was cut back by 4 bases and J by 7 bases. From germline, CDR1 is SQVTM and CDR2 ANQGSEA. CDR3 sequence reads: CSVGLAGGNEQYF. The CDR3 nucleotides read TGCAGCGTTGGGCTAGCGGGAGGCAATGAGCAGTACTTC.

This clonotype was counted ten times or more. A much larger clone sits a single nucleotide away, making a read error possible. The CDR3 DNA reads TGCGGTGCTAGGGACTACGCGAACACCGGGGAGCTGTTTTTT. Protein sequence: CGARDYANTGELFF. The genes are TRBV20-1 and TRBJ2-2; 7 bases agree with TRBD2. The CDR3 sequence is 14 residues long. The germline V gene has CDR1 DFQATT and CDR2 SNEGSKA (reference sequence).

In this sample, this clonotype turned up many times. The rearrangement joins TRBV11-1 to TRBJ2-1; 8 positions agree with TRBD2. V was pared by 1 base and J by 6 bases, with 11 bases of the junction left unmatched. Germline lookup yields CDR1 SGHAT and CDR2 FQDESV (reference sequence). The CDR3 has 17 amino acids. In DNA, the CDR3 is TGTGCCAGCAGCTTAGGTACCGGACTAGCCCTAGGCAATGAGCAGTTCTTC. This encodes CASSLGTGLALGNEQFF.

V gene TRBV7-8 combines with J gene TRBJ2-2; 10 bases are shared with TRBD2. After removal of 2 bases from V and 5 bases from J, the junction contained 2 bases not matched to a gene. Germline V gene data show CDR1 as SGHVS and CDR2 as FQNEAQ. The length of the CDR3 is 15 residues. The CDR3 DNA is TGTGCCAGCAGCTTACTAGCGGGAGCTACCGGGGAGCTGTTTTTT. Its translation is CASSLLAGATGELFF.

This chain uses TRBV7-8 with TRBJ2-7, with 13 bases matching TRBD2. Germline V gene data show CDR1 as SGHVS and CDR2 as FQNEAQ. This CDR3 is 15 amino acids long. Trimming removed 4 bases from V and 6 bases from J; junction bases left unmatched: 6. CDR3 amino acids: CASSWTSGRGGEQYF. CDR3 DNA: TGTGCCAGCAGCTGGACTAGCGGGAGAGGTGGCGAGCAGTACTTC.

This rearrangement joins TRBV27 to TRBJ2-1, with TRBD2 matching 7 bases. Germline CDR1 is MNHEY and CDR2 is SMNVEV (reference sequence). V gave up 5 bases and J gave up 4 bases; unmatched junction bases: 11. The CDR3 consists of 16 residues. The chain's CDR3 is CASSIPGGSIYNEQFF. The CDR3 nucleotides read TGTGCCAGCAGTATCCCTGGCGGGAGCATATACAATGAGCAGTTCTTC.

DNA for the CDR3: TGCAGTGCTAGAGGGACAGCTTTCTTT. This codes for CSARGTAFF. The rearrangement links TRBV20-1 to TRBJ1-1; D is unclear. Germline CDR1 and CDR2: DFQATT and SNEGSKA (reference sequence). This CDR3 spans 9 amino acids. V was cut by 1 base and J by 10 bases, with 4 bases left in between.

The table lists this clonotype with many counts. The rearrangement links TRBV2 to TRBJ2-4, with 8 bases matching TRBD2. The CDR3 is 18 residues long. Trimming took 7 bases from V and 0 from J; bases not matched to a gene: 14. Germline CDR1 SNHLY, CDR2 FYNNEI. CDR3 in amino acids: CASIPRGAGVGAKNIQYF. The CDR3 bases are TGTGCCAGCATCCCCCGGGGAGCGGGAGTTGGAGCCAAAAACATTCAGTACTTC.

In this sample, this clonotype turned up many times. The CDR3 reads CASSSRLAGGPDTQYF. CDR3 in DNA: TGTGCCAGCAGCTCGCGCCTAGCGGGAGGGCCAGATACGCAGTATTTT. This chain connects TRBV7-6 to TRBJ2-3, with TRBD2 identical over 12 bases. The CDR3 sequence is 16 residues long. V shed 4 bases and J 4 bases; nucleotides not matched to a gene: 6. Germline V gene data show CDR1 as SGHVS and CDR2 as FNYEAQ. The full variable domain, its missing parts supplied by reference TRBV7-6 and TRBJ2-3, is GAGVSQSPRYKVTKRGQDVALRCDPISGHVSLYWYRQALGQGPEFLTYFNYEAQQDKSGLPNDRFSAERPEGSISTLTIQRTEQRDSAMYRCASSSRLAGGPDTQYFGPGTRLTVL.

J is TRBJ2-1 and V is TRBV7-9; TRBD1 matches 10 bases. J was trimmed by 4 bases and V by 5 bases; bases with no gene match: 11. Per the germline V gene, CDR1 is SEHNR and CDR2 is FQNEAQ (reference sequence). The CDR3 loop spans 17 amino acids. The CDR3 DNA is TGTGCCAGCAGCCCGCCCACGGACAGGGGGAATTACAATGAGCAGTTCTTC. Its translation: CASSPPTDRGNYNEQFF.

The chain carries TRBV3-1 and TRBJ1-1, with TRBD1 matching over 7 bases. CDR3 length: 15 residues. The V gene's germline CDR1 is LGHDT and CDR2 YNNKEL (reference sequence). The V segment lost 8 bases and the J segment 7 bases; nucleotides outside the gene matches: 16. The CDR3 spells CASGGQNTGQFEAFF. The CDR3 coding sequence is TGTGCCAGCGGCGGACAGAATACGGGACAGTTTGAAGCTTTCTTT.

The chain uses TRBV6-1 and TRBJ1-4; 8 bases agree with TRBD1. The length of the CDR3 is 15 residues. Germline CDR1 reads MNHNS; CDR2 reads SASEGT. With 8 bases clipped from V and 8 bases from J, the junction kept 13 bases outside the gene matches. The DNA for the CDR3 is TGTGCCAGCGGAACAGGGGGTATAACCCAAGAAAAACTGTTTTTT. It encodes CASGTGGITQEKLFF.

This clonotype was picked up one time. The genes are TRBV7-8 and TRBJ1-1; D not resolved. V gave up 3 bases and J gave up 2 bases, with 10 bases separating them. Germline CDR1 is SGHVS and CDR2 is FQNEAQ. The length of the CDR3 is 14 residues. The CDR3 reads CASSLNSGNTEAFF. DNA of the CDR3: TGTGCCAGCAGCTTGAACTCTGGAAACACTGAAGCTTTCTTT.

The chain employs TRBV6-5 and TRBJ2-4, with 16 bases lining up with TRBD2. This CDR3 has 17 amino acids. J lost 8 bases, V lost 6 bases, and 10 bases had no gene match. The V gene's germline CDR1 is MNHEY and CDR2 SVGAGI. CDR3 region: CASSRTGLAGGDYIQYF. DNA for the CDR3: TGTGCCAGCAGCAGAACGGGACTAGCGGGAGGGGATTACATTCAGTACTTC.